This T cell receptor beta chain originates from a study of CXCR3-negative and CXCR3-positive naive CD8 T cells. From germline, CDR1 is SQVTM and CDR2 ANQGSEA. The CDR3 is 13 amino acids. 5' RACE with UMI labels generated the TRB cDNA libraries. TCRdb re-analyzed the 5' RACE reads; it lists each CDR3 protein once, without DNA. The table lists 150,000 or so distinct CDR3 sequences. The clonotype was recovered from a human donor in good health. Some clones in this sample may be carry-over from other donors' samples. The chain uses TRBV29-1 and TRBJ2-2; absent DNA, TCRdb's TRBD1 call cannot be checked. The specimen was naive CXCR3- CD8+ T cells from blood. As to subset: CD45RO-CCR7+CD27+CD95- naive CD8+ T cells lacking CXCR3 (TNR3-). This chain's CDR3 is CSVRTDRAGELFF.